Listed here is a single T cell receptor (beta chain). Its antigen is still unknown. Each donor gave about 31 ml of EDTA blood. Generated by immunoSEQ multiplex PCR, the TCRdb table keeps only in-frame clones and is missing some. The sample yields just over 20,000 clones, 87% seen once. The data are from a study of untreated major depressive disorder. Study results and caveats: A comparatively small sample limits the generalizability of these findings.

This receptor was taken from a woman under 40 in good health. Sequences were obtained from CD4+ T cells from PBMCs.

The CDR3 nucleotides read TGTGCCAGCAGCTCCCGACAGGGGAAAACCGAAGCTTTCTTT. It translates to CASSSRQGKTEAFF. The chain is built from TRBV7-2 and TRBJ1-1; 8 nucleotides align to TRBD1. Germline-derived CDR1 and CDR2 are SGHTA and FQGNSA. This CDR3 spans 14 amino acids. V was clipped by 4 bases and J by 8 bases; unmatched bases: 9.